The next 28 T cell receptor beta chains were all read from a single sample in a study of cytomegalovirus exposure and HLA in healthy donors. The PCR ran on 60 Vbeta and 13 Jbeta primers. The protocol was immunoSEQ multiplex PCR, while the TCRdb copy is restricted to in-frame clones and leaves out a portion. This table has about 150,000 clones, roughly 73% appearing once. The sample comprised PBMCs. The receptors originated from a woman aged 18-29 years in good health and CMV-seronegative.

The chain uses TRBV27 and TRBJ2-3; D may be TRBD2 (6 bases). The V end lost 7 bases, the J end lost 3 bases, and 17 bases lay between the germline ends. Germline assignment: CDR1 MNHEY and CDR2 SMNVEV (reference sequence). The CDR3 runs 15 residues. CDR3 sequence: CASTMGLAVTDTQYF. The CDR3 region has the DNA TGTGCCAGCACCATGGGACTGGCTGTTACAGATACGCAGTATTTT.

The CDR3 loop reads CASSLGLPGTGGGYTF. The CDR3 region has the DNA TGTGCCAGCAGCTTAGGGCTTCCCGGGACAGGGGGGGGCTACACCTTC. This rearrangement joins TRBV7-6 to TRBJ1-2; 11 nucleotides align to TRBD1. The CDR3 has 16 residues. CDR1 is SGHVS and CDR2 is FNYEAQ in the germline V gene. V was pared by 1 base and J by 8 bases, with 9 bases of the junction left unmatched.

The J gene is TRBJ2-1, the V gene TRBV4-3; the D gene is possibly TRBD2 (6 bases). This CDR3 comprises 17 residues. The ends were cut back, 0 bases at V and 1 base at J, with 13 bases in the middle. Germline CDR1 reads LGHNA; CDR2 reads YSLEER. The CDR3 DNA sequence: TGCGCCAGCAGCCAAGAAGGTCCGGGAGATTCCTACAATGAGCAGTTCTTC. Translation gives CASSQEGPGDSYNEQFF.

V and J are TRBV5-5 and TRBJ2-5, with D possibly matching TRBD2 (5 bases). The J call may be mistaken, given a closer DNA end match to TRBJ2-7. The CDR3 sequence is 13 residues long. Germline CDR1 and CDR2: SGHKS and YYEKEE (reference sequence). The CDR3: CASVALHSAEQYF. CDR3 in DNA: TGTGCCAGCGTAGCCCTTCATAGCGCCGAGCAGTACTTC.

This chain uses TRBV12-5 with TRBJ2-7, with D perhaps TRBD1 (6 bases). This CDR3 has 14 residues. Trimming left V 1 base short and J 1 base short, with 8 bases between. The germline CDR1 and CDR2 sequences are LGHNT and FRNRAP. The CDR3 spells CASGLGTGSYEQYF. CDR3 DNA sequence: TGTGCTAGTGGTTTGGGAACAGGGTCCTACGAGCAGTACTTC.

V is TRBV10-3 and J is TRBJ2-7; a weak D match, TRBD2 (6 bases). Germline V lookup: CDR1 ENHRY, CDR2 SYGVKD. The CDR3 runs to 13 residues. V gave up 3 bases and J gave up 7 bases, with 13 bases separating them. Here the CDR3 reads CAISDGGAGEQYF. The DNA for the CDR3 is TGTGCCATCAGTGACGGAGGGGCGGGGGAGCAGTACTTC.

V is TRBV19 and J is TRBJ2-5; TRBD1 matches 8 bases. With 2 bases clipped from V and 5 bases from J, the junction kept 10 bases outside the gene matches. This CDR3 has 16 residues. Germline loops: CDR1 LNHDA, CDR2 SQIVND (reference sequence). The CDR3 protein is CASSIHDRGPGETQYF. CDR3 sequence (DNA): TGTGCCAGTAGTATACACGACAGGGGCCCTGGGGAGACCCAGTACTTC.

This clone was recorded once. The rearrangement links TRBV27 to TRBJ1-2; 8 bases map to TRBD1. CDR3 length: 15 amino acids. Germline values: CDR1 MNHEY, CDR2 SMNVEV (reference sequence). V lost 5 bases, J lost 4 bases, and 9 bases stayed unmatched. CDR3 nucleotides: TGTGCCAGCAGTATCGGACAGGGATTTCGCTATGGCTACACCTTC. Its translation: CASSIGQGFRYGYTF.

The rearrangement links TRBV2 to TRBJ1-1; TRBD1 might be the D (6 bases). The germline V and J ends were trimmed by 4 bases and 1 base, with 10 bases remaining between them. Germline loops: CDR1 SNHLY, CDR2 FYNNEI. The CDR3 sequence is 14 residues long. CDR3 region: CASSGIGGNTEAFF. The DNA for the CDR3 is TGTGCCAGCAGTGGAATAGGGGGGAACACTGAAGCTTTCTTT.

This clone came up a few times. The CDR3 loop is CASSQSPPGTSGRAGDTQYF. As DNA, the CDR3 is TGCGCCAGCAGCCAATCCCCCCCCGGGACTAGCGGGAGGGCGGGGGATACGCAGTATTTT. The V gene is TRBV4-3, the J gene TRBJ2-3; 16 bases map to TRBD2. Germline V gene sequence: CDR1 LGHNA, CDR2 YSLEER. The CDR3 is made up of 20 amino acids. V shed 2 bases and J 6 bases; nucleotides not matched to a gene: 14.

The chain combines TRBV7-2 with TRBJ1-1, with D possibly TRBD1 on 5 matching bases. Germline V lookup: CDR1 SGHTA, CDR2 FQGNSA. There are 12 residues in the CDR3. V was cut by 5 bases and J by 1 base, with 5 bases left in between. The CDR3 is CASSQGNTEAFF. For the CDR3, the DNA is TGTGCCAGCAGCCAGGGGAACACTGAAGCTTTCTTT.

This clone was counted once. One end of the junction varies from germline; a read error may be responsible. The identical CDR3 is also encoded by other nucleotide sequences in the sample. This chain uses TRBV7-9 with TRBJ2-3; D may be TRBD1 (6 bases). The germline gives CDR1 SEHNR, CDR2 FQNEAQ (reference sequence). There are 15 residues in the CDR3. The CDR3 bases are TGTGCCAGTAGCTTTCGGGACATAAACACAGATACGCAGTATTTT. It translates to CASSFRDINTDTQYF.

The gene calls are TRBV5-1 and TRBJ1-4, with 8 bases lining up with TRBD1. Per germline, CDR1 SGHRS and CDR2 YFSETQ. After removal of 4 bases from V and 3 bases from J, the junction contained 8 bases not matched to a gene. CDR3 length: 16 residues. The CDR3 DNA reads TGCGCCAGCAGCCTCCTACAGGGGGGTGCTAATGAAAAACTGTTTTTT. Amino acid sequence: CASSLLQGGANEKLFF. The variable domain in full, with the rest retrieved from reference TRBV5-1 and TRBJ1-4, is KAGVTQTPRYLIKTRGQQVTLSCSPISGHRSVSWYQQTPGQGLQFLFEYFSETQRNKGNFPGRFSGRQFSNSRSEMNVSTLELGDSALYLCASSLLQGGANEKLFFGSGTQLSVL.

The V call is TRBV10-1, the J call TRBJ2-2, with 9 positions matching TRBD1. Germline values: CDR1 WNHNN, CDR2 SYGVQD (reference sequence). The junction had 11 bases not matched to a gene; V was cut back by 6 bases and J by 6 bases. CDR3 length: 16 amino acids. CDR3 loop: CASSETGTGWPGELFF. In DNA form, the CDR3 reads TGCGCCAGCAGCGAAACCGGGACAGGGTGGCCCGGGGAGCTGTTTTTT.

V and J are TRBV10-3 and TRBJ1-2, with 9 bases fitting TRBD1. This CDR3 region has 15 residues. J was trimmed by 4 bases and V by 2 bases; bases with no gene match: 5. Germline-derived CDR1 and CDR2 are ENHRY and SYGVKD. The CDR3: CAISEGTGGIYGYTF. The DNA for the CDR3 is TGTGCCATCAGTGAGGGTACAGGGGGCATCTATGGCTACACCTTC.

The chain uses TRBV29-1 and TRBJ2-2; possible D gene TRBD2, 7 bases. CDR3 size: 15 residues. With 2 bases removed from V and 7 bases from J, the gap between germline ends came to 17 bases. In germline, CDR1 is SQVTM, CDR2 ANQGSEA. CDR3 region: CSVERPGRGGGELFF. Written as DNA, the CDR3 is TGCAGCGTTGAAAGACCAGGGAGGGGGGGCGGGGAGCTGTTTTTT.

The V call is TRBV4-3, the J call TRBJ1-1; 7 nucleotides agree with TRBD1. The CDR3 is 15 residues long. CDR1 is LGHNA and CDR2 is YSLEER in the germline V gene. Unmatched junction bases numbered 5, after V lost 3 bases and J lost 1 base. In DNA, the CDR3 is TGCGCCAGCAGCCATGAGGGACAGAAGAACACTGAAGCTTTCTTT. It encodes CASSHEGQKNTEAFF.

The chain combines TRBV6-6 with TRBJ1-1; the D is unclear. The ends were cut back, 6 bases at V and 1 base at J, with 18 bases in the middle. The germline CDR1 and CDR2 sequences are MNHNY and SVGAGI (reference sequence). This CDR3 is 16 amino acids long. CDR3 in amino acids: CASRLAAKAANTEAFF. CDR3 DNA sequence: TGTGCCAGCAGACTGGCAGCGAAGGCCGCGAACACTGAAGCTTTCTTT.

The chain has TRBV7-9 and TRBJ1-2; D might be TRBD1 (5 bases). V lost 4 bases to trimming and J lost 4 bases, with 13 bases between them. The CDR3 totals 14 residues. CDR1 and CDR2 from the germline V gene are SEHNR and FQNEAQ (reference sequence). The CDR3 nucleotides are TGTGCCAGCAGCTCCTCTAGGGGATTCTATGGCTACACCTTC. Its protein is CASSSSRGFYGYTF.

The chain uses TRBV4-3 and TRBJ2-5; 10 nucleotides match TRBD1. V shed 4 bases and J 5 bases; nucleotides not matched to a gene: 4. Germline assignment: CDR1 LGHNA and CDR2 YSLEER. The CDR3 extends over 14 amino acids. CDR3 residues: CASSRTGGLETQYF. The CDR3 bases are TGCGCCAGCAGCCGGACAGGGGGATTGGAGACCCAGTACTTC.

The CDR3 here is CASRLSQAEKLFF. The CDR3 DNA reads TGTGCCAGCAGGCTCTCCCAGGCAGAAAAACTGTTTTTT. The chain joins TRBV2 to TRBJ1-4; D gene ambiguous. V was cut by 6 bases and J by 8 bases, with 13 bases left in between. Germline V gene sequence: CDR1 SNHLY, CDR2 FYNNEI. The CDR3 sequence is 13 residues long.

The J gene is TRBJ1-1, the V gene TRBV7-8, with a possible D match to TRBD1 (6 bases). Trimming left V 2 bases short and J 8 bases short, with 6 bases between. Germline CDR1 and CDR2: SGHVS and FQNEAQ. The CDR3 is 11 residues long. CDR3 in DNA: TGTGCCAGCAGCTTACAGGGGGAAGCTTTCTTT. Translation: CASSLQGEAFF. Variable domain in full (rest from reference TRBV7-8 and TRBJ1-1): GAGVSQSPRYKVAKRGQDVALRCDPISGHVSLFWYQQALGQGPEFLTYFQNEAQLDKSGLPSDRFFAERPEGSVSTLKIQRTQQEDSAVYLCASSLQGEAFFGQGTRLTVV.

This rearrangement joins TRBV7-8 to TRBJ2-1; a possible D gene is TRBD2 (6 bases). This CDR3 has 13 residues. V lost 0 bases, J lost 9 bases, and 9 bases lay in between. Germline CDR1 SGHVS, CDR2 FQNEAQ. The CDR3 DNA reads TGTGCCAGCAGCTTAGCGGAGGGGAGTGAGCAGTTCTTC. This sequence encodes CASSLAEGSEQFF.

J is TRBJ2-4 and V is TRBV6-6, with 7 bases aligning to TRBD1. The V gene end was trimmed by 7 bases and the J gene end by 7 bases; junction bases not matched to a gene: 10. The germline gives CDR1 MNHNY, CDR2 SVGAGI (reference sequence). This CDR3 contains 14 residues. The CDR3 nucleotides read TGTGCCAGCAAGGGGACAGAGAAAGGGAACATTCAGTACTTC. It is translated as CASKGTEKGNIQYF.

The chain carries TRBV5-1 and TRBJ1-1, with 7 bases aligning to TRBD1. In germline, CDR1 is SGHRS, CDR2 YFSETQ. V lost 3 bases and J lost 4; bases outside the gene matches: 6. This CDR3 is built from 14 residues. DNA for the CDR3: TGCGCCAGCAGCTCGCTAGGGGGCGGCACTGAAGCTTTCTTT. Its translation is CASSSLGGGTEAFF.

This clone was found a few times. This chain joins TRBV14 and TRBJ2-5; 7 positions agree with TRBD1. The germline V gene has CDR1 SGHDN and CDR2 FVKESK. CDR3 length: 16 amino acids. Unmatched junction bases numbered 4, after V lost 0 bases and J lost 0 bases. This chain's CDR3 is CASSQERGQNQETQYF. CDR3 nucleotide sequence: TGTGCCAGCAGCCAAGAGAGGGGACAGAACCAAGAGACCCAGTACTTC. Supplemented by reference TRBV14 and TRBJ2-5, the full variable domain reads EAGVTQFPSHSVIEKGQTVTLRCDPISGHDNLYWYRRVMGKEIKFLLHFVKESKQDESGMPNNRFLAERTGGTYSTLKVQPAELEDSGVYFCASSQERGQNQETQYFGPGTRLLVL.

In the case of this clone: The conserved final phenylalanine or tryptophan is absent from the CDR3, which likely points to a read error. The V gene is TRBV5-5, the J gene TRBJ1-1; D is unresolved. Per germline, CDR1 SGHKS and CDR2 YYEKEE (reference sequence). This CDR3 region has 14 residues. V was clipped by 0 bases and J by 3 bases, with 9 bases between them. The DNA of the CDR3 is TGTGCCAGCAGCTTGGGGACCGGGGACACTGAAGCTTTCCTT. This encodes CASSLGTGDTEAFL.

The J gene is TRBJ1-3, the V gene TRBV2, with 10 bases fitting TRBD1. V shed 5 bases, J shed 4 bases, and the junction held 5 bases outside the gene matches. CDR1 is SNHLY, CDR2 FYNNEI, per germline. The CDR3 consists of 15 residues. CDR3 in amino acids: CASSRTGGYGNTIYF. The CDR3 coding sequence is TGTGCCAGCAGTCGGACAGGGGGGTACGGAAACACCATATATTTT.